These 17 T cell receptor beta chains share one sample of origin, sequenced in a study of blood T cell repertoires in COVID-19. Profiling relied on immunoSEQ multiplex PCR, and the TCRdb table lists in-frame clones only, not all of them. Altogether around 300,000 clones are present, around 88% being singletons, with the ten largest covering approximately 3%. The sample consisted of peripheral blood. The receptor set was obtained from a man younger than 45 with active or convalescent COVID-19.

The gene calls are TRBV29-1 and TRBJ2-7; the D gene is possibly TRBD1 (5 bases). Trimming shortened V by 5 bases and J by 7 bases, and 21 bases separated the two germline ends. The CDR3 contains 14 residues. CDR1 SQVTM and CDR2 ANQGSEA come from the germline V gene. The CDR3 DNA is TGCAGCGTTACCGGTTTGGGCAGGGCGCGAGAGCAGTACTTC. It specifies CSVTGLGRAREQYF.

Here the CDR3 reads CASSLGAGTPNSGNTIYF. The CDR3 nucleotides are TGTGCCAGTAGTCTAGGGGCCGGGACACCAAATTCTGGAAACACCATATATTTT. The chain combines TRBV19 with TRBJ1-3; possible D gene TRBD1, 6 bases. The CDR3 consists of 18 residues. Germline V lookup: CDR1 LNHDA, CDR2 SQIVND (reference sequence). V was cut by 5 bases and J by 1 base, with 21 bases left in between.

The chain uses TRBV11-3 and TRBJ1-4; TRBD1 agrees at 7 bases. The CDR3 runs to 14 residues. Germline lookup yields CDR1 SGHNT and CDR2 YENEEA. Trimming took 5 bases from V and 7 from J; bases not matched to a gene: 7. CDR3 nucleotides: TGTGCCAGCAGCGGTCGAAGGGGGCGTGAAAAACTGTTTTTT. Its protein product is CASSGRRGREKLFF.

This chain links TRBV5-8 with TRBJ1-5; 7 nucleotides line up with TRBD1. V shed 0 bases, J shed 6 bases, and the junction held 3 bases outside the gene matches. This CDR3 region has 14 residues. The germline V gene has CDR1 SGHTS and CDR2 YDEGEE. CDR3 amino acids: CASSLVGGGQPQHF. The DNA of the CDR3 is TGTGCCAGCAGCTTGGTAGGGGGCGGTCAGCCCCAGCATTTT.

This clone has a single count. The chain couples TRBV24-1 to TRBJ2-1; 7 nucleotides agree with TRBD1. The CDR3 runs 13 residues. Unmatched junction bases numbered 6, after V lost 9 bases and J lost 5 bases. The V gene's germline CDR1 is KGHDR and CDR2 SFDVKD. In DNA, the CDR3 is TGTGCCACCTCGACAGGGTATAACAATGAGCAGTTCTTC. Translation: CATSTGYNNEQFF.

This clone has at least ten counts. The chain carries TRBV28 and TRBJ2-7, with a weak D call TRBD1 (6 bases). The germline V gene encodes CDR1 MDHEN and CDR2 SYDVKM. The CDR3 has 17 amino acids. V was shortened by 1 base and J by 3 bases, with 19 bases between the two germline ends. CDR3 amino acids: CASSLSQETGFRYEQYF. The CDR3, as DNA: TGTGCCAGCAGTTTATCCCAAGAGACAGGATTTCGCTACGAGCAGTACTTC.

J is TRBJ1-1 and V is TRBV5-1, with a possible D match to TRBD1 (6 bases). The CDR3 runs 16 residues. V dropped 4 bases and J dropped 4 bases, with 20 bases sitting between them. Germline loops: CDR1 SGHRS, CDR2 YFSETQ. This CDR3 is CASSLPEGERITEAFF. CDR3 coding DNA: TGCGCCAGCAGCCTCCCAGAGGGGGAAAGAATCACTGAAGCTTTCTTT.

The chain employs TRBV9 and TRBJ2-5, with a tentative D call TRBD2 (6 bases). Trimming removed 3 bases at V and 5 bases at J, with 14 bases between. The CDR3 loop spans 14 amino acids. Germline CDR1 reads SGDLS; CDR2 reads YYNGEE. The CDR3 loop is CASSAGLIGETQYF. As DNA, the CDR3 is TGTGCCAGCAGCGCGGGACTCATCGGGGAGACCCAGTACTTC. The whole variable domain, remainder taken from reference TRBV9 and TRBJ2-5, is DSGVTQTPKHLITATGQRVTLRCSPRSGDLSVYWYQQSLDQGLQFLIQYYNGEERAKGNILERFSAQQFPDLHSELNLSSLELGDSALYFCASSAGLIGETQYFGPGTRLLVL.

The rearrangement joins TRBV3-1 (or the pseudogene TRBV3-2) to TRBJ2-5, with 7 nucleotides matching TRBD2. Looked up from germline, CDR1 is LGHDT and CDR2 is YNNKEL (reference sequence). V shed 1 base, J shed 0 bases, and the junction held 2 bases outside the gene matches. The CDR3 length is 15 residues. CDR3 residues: CASSQGGGYQETQYF. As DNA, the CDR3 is TGTGCCAGCAGCCAAGGCGGGGGATACCAAGAGACCCAGTACTTC.

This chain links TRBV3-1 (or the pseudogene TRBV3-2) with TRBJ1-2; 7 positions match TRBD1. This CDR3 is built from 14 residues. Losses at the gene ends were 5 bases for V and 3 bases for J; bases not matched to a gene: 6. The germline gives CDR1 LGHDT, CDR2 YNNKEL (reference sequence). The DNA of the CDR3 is TGTGCCAGCAGCGTAGGCCAGGGGGACTATGGCTACACCTTC. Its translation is CASSVGQGDYGYTF.

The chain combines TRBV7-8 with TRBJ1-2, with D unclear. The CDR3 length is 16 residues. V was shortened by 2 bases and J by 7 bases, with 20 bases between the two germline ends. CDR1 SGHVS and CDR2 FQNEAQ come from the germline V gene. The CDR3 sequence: CASSLTPSGGVLGYTF. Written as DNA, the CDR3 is TGTGCCAGCAGCTTAACTCCCAGCGGCGGGGTACTTGGCTACACCTTC.

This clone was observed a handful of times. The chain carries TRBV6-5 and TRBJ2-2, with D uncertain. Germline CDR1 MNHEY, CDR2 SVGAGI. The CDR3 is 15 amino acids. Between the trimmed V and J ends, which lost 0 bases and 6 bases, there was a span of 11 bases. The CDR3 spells CASSYSFSFAGELFF. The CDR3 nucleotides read TGTGCCAGCAGTTACTCGTTTAGCTTTGCCGGGGAGCTGTTTTTT.

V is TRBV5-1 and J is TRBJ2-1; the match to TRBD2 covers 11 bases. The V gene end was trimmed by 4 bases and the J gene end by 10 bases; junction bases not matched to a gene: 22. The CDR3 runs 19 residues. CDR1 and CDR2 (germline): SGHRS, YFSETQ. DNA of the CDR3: TGCGCCAGCAGCCCCTTCCGGGGTAGCGGGAGGGCCGGATCCCACGAGCAGTTCTTC. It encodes CASSPFRGSGRAGSHEQFF.

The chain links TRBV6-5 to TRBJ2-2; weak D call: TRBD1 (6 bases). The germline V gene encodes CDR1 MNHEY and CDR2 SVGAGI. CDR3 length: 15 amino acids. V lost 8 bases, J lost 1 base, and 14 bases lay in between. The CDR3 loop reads CASRIGTLNTGELFF. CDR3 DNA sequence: TGTGCCAGCCGGATAGGGACATTGAACACCGGGGAGCTGTTTTTT.

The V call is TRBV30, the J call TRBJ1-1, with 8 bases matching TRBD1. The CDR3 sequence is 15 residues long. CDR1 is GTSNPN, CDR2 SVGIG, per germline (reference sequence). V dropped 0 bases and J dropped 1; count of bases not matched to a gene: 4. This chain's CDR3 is CAWSVLRGRNTEAFF. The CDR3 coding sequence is TGTGCCTGGAGTGTACTCAGGGGGCGGAACACTGAAGCTTTCTTT.

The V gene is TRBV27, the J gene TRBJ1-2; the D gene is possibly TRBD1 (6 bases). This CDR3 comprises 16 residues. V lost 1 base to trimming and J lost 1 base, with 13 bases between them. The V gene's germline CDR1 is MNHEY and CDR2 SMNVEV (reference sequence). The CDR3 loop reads CASSLWAQGNNYGYTF. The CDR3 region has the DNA TGTGCCAGCAGTTTATGGGCCCAGGGGAATAACTATGGCTACACCTTC.

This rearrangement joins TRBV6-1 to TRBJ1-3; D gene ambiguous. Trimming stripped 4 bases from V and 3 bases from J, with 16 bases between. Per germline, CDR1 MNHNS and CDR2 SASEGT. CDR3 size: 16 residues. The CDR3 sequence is CASSVTSTSGGNTIYF. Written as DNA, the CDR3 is TGTGCCAGCAGTGTGACCTCCACTTCAGGTGGAAACACCATATATTTT.